Listed here are 14 T cell receptor beta chains from one sample, sequenced in a study of T cells in Graves' hyperthyroidism and ophthalmopathy. TCR beta CDR3 sequences were amplified from RNA transcripts. When the TCR CDR3 underwent first-round RT-PCR, the HTBI primer set was used. MiXCR, run by TCRdb on the multiplex PCR reads, gives a single entry per CDR3 protein. The table shows 640,000 or so distinct CDR3 sequences, with 12% to 15% occurring only once. Sequencing was done on a sample of blood. Receptor source: a young woman with Graves' ophthalmopathy.

This sequence joins TRBV7-9 and TRBJ1-5; TRBD1 agrees at 9 bases. With 4 bases clipped from V and 4 bases from J, the junction kept 5 bases outside the gene matches. Per the germline V gene, CDR1 is SEHNR and CDR2 is FQNEAQ (reference sequence). CDR3 length: 15 amino acids. CDR3 residues: CASSYTDRGNQPQHF. DNA of the CDR3: TGTGCCAGCAGCTATACGGACAGGGGAAATCAGCCCCAGCATTTT.

This clonotype was recorded once. The V call is TRBV15, the J call TRBJ1-1; no clear D. The germline V and J ends were trimmed by 0 bases and 8 bases, with 13 bases remaining between them. Per germline, CDR1 LNHNV and CDR2 YYDKDF (reference sequence). The CDR3 runs to 14 residues. This chain's CDR3 is CATSRDLGEWEAFF. As DNA, the CDR3 is TGTGCCACCAGCAGAGATCTCGGGGAGTGGGAAGCTTTCTTT.

This clonotype was observed many times. V gene TRBV2 combines with J gene TRBJ2-7, with D uncertain. Germline CDR1 SNHLY, CDR2 FYNNEI. Trimming cost V 3 bases and J 2 bases, with 11 bases left between them. The CDR3 has 14 amino acids. CDR3 nucleotide sequence: TGTGCCAGCAGTGAGGTCCGCCACCCCTACGAGCAGTACTTC. This encodes CASSEVRHPYEQYF.

This clonotype turned up a few times. CDR3 protein: CASSSTSGSSETQYF. The CDR3 region has the DNA TGTGCCAGCAGCTCGACTAGCGGGAGCTCAGAGACCCAGTACTTC. This chain links TRBV27 with TRBJ2-5; TRBD2 matches 12 bases. In germline, CDR1 is MNHEY, CDR2 SMNVEV (reference sequence). Trimming removed 6 bases from V and 4 bases from J; junction bases left unmatched: 6. CDR3 length: 15 residues.

The chain employs TRBV7-8 and TRBJ1-2; TRBD1 matches at 9 bases. The CDR3 has 14 amino acids. CDR1 is SGHVS and CDR2 is FQNEAQ in the germline V gene. V was clipped by 1 base and J by 7 bases; unmatched bases: 4. CDR3 residues: CASSLDLTGGGYTF. CDR3 nucleotides: TGTGCCAGCAGCTTAGACTTGACAGGGGGTGGCTACACCTTC.

In this sample, this clonotype turned up a few times. This chain links TRBV18 with TRBJ1-2; D perhaps matches TRBD1 (5 bases). This CDR3 has 13 residues. The germline V gene has CDR1 KGHSH and CDR2 LQKENI. V shed 4 bases and J shed 3 bases, with 9 bases lying between them. CDR3 in amino acids: CASSHGGDYGYTF. Here the CDR3 DNA reads TGTGCCAGCTCACACGGAGGGGACTATGGCTACACCTTC.

The chain joins TRBV30 to TRBJ2-2; D gene unclear. This CDR3 has 14 residues. Germline V lookup: CDR1 GTSNPN, CDR2 SVGIG (reference sequence). V lost 0 bases, J lost 2 bases, and 7 bases lay in between. CDR3 sequence: CAWSVNDNTGELFF. Written as DNA, the CDR3 is TGTGCCTGGAGTGTGAACGATAACACCGGGGAGCTGTTTTTT.

This clonotype has a count of ten or more. This chain uses TRBV7-2 with TRBJ2-1; D call uncertain. Trimming took 3 bases from V and 14 from J, leaving 11 bases between them. The CDR3 is 11 amino acids. Germline CDR1 is SGHTA and CDR2 is FQGNSA. The CDR3 loop is CASSLRYSEFF. The CDR3 DNA is TGTGCCAGCAGCTTGCGTTATTCGGAGTTCTTC.

This clonotype has ten or more counts. The chain uses TRBV4-3 and TRBJ1-5; 9 nucleotides match TRBD1. Per the germline V gene, CDR1 is LGHNA and CDR2 is YSLEER. J was trimmed by 3 bases and V by 4 bases; bases with no gene match: 4. The CDR3 loop spans 15 amino acids. The CDR3: CASSPGTGHNQPQHF. CDR3 coding DNA: TGCGCCAGCAGCCCCGGGACAGGGCACAATCAGCCCCAGCATTTT.

In this sample, this clonotype turned up many times. This chain uses TRBV28 with TRBJ2-1; TRBD2 matches 7 bases. The CDR3 runs to 11 residues. CDR1 MDHEN and CDR2 SYDVKM come from the germline V gene. After removal of 3 bases from V and 13 bases from J, the junction contained 3 bases not matched to a gene. The DNA for the CDR3 is TGTGCCAGCAGTTTGACTAGCAGTCAGTTCTTC. Translated: CASSLTSSQFF.

This clonotype turned up a few times. The V and J genes are TRBV7-6 and TRBJ2-7, with TRBD2 identical over 7 bases. With V trimmed by 0 bases and J by 6 bases, 8 bases remained unmatched. From germline, CDR1 is SGHVS and CDR2 FNYEAQ. The CDR3 is 15 amino acids. The CDR3 reads CASSLARREYGEQYF. The CDR3 DNA follows: TGTGCCAGCAGCTTAGCGCGGCGGGAGTACGGCGAGCAGTACTTC.

The chain links TRBV4-1 to TRBJ2-7; a weak D match, TRBD1 (6 bases). The V and J ends lost 4 bases and 2 bases respectively, with 12 bases between them. Germline V CDR1 and CDR2: MGHRA, YSYEKL. There are 14 residues in the CDR3. DNA for the CDR3: TGCGCCAGCAGCCGTACAGGGATCCCCTACGAGCAGTACTTC. It codes for CASSRTGIPYEQYF.

For this clonotype: One end of the junction fails to match germline, which may point to a read error. V usage is TRBV27 and J usage is TRBJ2-4; the D is unclear. Per the germline V gene, CDR1 is MNHEY and CDR2 is SMNVEV (reference sequence). CDR3 length equals 14 residues. CDR3 in amino acids: CAISEPDGKNIQYF. In DNA form, the CDR3 reads TGTGCCATCAGTGAGCCAGACGGGAAAAACATTCAGTACTTC.

V gene TRBV27 combines with J gene TRBJ1-1; 8 bases are a match to TRBD1. The CDR3 loop spans 14 amino acids. Trimming cost V 7 bases and J 4 bases; bases outside gene matches: 8. Germline V gene data show CDR1 as MNHEY and CDR2 as SMNVEV (reference sequence). The CDR3 DNA sequence: TGTGCCAGCACGATGGACAGGGCGGCCACTGAAGCTTTCTTT. It encodes CASTMDRAATEAFF.